This paragraph covers one T cell receptor beta chain sequence. The specificity of this receptor is unknown. The sample holds no much larger clone one base away, and base qualities are not on file. The data were obtained in a study of blood T cells in healthy people across ages (dated by TCRdb to between 2014 and 2017). Looking at the study overall: Template switching captured roughly one uniquely barcoded TCR beta cDNA molecule per two T cells in model experiments. Using deep sequencing normalized with unique cDNA molecular identifiers, the study measured how TCR beta repertoire diversity changes with age. The donors were divided into four age groups: young (average around 16 years), middle-aged (about 40), aged (around 67) and long-lived (82). To avoid experimental bias, donors of different ages were distributed randomly across sequencing lanes. Using the same blood draw, the study looked at two additional independent replicas of 1 million unique cDNA reads for two donors, one aged 18 to 30 and the other aged 80 or older.

Sequences SGHVS (CDR1) and FNYEAQ (CDR2) are obtained from the germline V gene. Counted from cysteine to phenylalanine, this CDR3 has 14 amino acids. The only DNA kept is the CDR3, 42 bases in frame from the first base. The germline ends are 7 bases apart after V is trimmed by 2 bases and J by 1 base. Systemically healthy Caucasian individuals from Russia, approximately 39 in total and aged roughly 6 to 100 years, were included as donors. About 9.8 milliliters of peripheral blood were drawn from each donor into EDTA-treated Vacutainer tubes. Ficoll-Paque density-gradient centrifugation was used to isolate PBMCs, with at least 7 million obtained per sample. Trizol reagent was used to extract total RNA from the PBMCs, yielding at least 5.5 micrograms per sample. For every donor, an aliquot of PBMCs went through flow cytometry to measure the percentages of naive CD45RAhigh/CD27high T cells. What the authors observed across the whole study: Observed TCR beta diversity per million T cells fell roughly linearly with age, and a significant reduction was already apparent by age about 43. Donor CMV infection status was unknown, potentially confounding age-related changes in expanded clonotypes. Compared with the aged group, more naive CD4+ T cells, fewer expanded clones and increased TCR diversity were shown by the long-lived group, suggesting age selection. Because profiling used bulk unsorted PBMCs, naive and antigen-experienced compartments could not be compared conclusively. Observed TCR beta diversity correlated strongly with the percentage of naive T cells measured by flow cytometry. Estimates of total diversity from one million sequenced T cells were regarded as lower bounds and underestimates.

The library was prepared using 5' RACE. Sequencing relied on an Illumina HiSeq 2500. The second PCR ran for roughly 7 to 12 cycles and used a J-beta primer mix along with a sample-barcoded 5' primer. A unique molecular identifier was introduced onto each TCR beta cDNA molecule by a template-switch 5' adaptor carrying 12 random nucleotides. Each sample yielded at least 3 million CDR3-containing paired-end reads. All of the RNA was converted into first-strand cDNA using the Mint cDNA synthesis kit, with a TRBC-specific oligonucleotide serving as the primer. All cDNA was treated with uracil-DNA glycosylase and then went through a first 18-cycle PCR with the universal primers M1SS and BC2_uni_R. The original methods were these. For normalization, 1 million high-quality reads, each with a distinct molecular identifier, were randomly selected from each sample. Reads sharing molecular identifiers were discarded rather than binned into consensus sequences. MiTCR, set to a Q25 quality threshold and the strictest error-elimination algorithm, was used for CDR3 identification, clonotype clustering and error correction. Lower-bound total TCR beta diversity was estimated with a nonparametric unseen species model using Euler transformation. The raw public reads went through TCRdb reprocessing: fastp at Q25, MiXCR clone calling, in-frame beta chains kept. Merged by CDR3 protein, the rows form single entries marked with the most common genes and DNA. Clone size and V and J calls follow TCRdb, not the original study. The sample table records about 1.6 million distinct CDR3 sequences; roughly a third of these occur just once. 11% of the sample comes from the top ten.

The clonotype comes from a woman aged 30 to 39 in good health. The material sequenced was blood. The sequence joins TRBV7-6 to TRBJ2-3, with the D gene not clear enough to name. The CDR3 region reads CASSLQERTDTQYF. The nucleotide sequence is TGTGCCAGCAGCTTACAGGAGCGCACAGATACGCAGTATTTT.